One TCR beta chain is described in this entry. What it recognizes is unknown. The data derive from a study of blood T cells in healthy people across ages. Study outcomes and limitations: Higher naive T cell percentage went strongly together with higher TCR beta diversity. TCR beta diversity per million T cells fell roughly linearly with age.

The use of a sample-barcoded 5' primer and a J-beta primer mix characterized a second PCR of about 7 to 12 cycles. Every individual sample yielded 2.5 million or more paired-end reads (each containing CDR3). In TCRdb, the 5' RACE reads were re-called with MiXCR into one record per CDR3 protein. The repertoire holds about 970,000 distinct CDR3 sequences, with roughly 51% as singletons. The CDR3 sequence is 12 residues long. The germline CDR1 and CDR2 sequences are DFQATT and SNEGSKA (reference sequence). The junction had 4 bases not matched to a gene; V was cut back by 3 bases and J by 8 bases. The individuals who served as donors were healthy Caucasians living in Russia, aged roughly 6 to 100.

V gene TRBV20-1 combines with J gene TRBJ2-1; 7 bases are a match to TRBD1. The sample comprised blood. The source of this sequence is a woman in her sixties in good health. The CDR3 DNA sequence: TGCAGTGCTAGGTCGAGGGGGCATGAGCAGTTCTTC. Translating gives CSARSRGHEQFF.